The sequence of this T cell receptor beta chain was determined in a study of multiple sclerosis patients with progressive multifocal leukoencephalopathy (dated by TCRdb to the late 2010s). The study in broad terms: Peripheral T and B cells were examined in MS patients who developed PML (4 under natalizumab, 1 after alemtuzumab) and in treated patients who did not develop PML. Two natalizumab-treated patients who later developed PML were followed longitudinally from before therapy through 6 and 12 months to PML onset. The goal of the study was to detect any JC virus-specific or public T-cell expansions that arose at the time of PML onset. Beyond this particular receptor, the publication reports: When PML developed, no shared TRBV or TRBJ gene usage and no preferred TRBV-TRBJ pairings were found. Because of the small, descriptive cohort, whether findings reflect JC virus infection or general immunocompromise remained unclear. Most PML patients had lower normalized Shannon entropy, suggesting less diverse TRB repertoires, while values in the natalizumab-treated controls sat near 1. TRB clones with frequency above 0.5% were observed only in PML patients, but the clones expanded at PML onset were found to be already present before and during natalizumab therapy. Analysis was limited to peripheral blood, even though cerebrospinal fluid or brain lymphocytes might be more informative for natalizumab-associated PML.

As for this clone: This clone's antigen is unknown. No base quality values were provided; no much bigger clone lies one nucleotide off.

CDR3 length: 16 amino acids, cysteine to phenylalanine. The CDR3 DNA has 48 bases and is translated from base 1. CDR1 and CDR2 (SGHDT, YYEEEE) derive from the germline V gene. Here V drops 4 bases and J drops 8 bases, and the junction holds 11 bases not matched to any gene. The library came from the immunoSEQ multiplex PCR assay. To estimate template counts and remove amplification bias, each PCR was spiked with synthetic inline TR CDR3 controls covering all V-J pairings. Reads were processed so that amplification and sequencing bias were reduced, and quantification was performed against synthetic TR CDR3 analogs. The paper's data handling went like this. Raw data were processed in ImmunoSEQ Analyzer, with out-of-frame sequences and CDR3s containing stop codons removed, and genes were named according to IMGT nomenclature. Normalized Shannon entropy, defined as 1 minus Pielou's evenness, served as the summary measure of repertoire diversity. TRB sequences were considered identical only when V gene, J gene and CDR3 were shared. Public PML clonotypes were CDR3s found in two or more PML-onset samples but not found earlier, in controls, or in public databases. Positional CDR3 amino acid composition was analyzed in Skylign with the observed count method. The table comes from immuneACCESS by way of TCRdb, which keeps in-frame sequences with V and J called. Part of the clones is missing from these tables; in studies checked, under half for an unresolved V gene and the rest for unknown reasons. V and J calls and clone size are those listed in that table; D and trimming were worked out from the DNA. The sample table contains 29,000 or so clones; only one count was recorded for roughly 90% of them. The ten largest clones add up to over 1.2% of the sample.

The time point label for this specimen denotes: 6 months of natalizumab therapy. Per the publication, the treatment or condition label means: on natalizumab therapy at sampling. All listed patients had previously received interferon beta, and all PML patients were female. Blood samples for T1 were taken at 6 months of natalizumab therapy, and blood samples for T2 were taken at 12 months of natalizumab therapy. Ficoll-Hypaque density gradient centrifugation was used to isolate peripheral blood mononuclear cells. The rearrangement combines TRBV5-6 with TRBJ2-2; the junction holds 10 bases that match TRBD2. The sample consisted of PBMCs, taken from a patient treated with natalizumab. The receptor comes from a human donor with multiple sclerosis. At the DNA level, the sequence is TGTGCCAGCAGCAACCTCGGACTAGCGGAGAGGGGGGAGCTGTTTTTT. It translates as CASSNLGLAERGELFF.